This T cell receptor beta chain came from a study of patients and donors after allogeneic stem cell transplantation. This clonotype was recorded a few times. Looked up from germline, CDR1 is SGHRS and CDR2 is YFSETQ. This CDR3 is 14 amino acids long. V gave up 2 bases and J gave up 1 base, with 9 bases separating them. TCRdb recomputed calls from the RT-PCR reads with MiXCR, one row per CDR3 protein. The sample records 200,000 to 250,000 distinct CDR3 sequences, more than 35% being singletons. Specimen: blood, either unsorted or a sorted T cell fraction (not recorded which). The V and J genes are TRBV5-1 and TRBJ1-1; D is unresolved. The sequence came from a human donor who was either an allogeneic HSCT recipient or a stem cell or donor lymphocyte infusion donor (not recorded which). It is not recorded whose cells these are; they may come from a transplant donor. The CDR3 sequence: CASSFWIGNTEAFF. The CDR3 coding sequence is TGCGCCAGCAGCTTCTGGATCGGGAACACTGAAGCTTTCTTT.